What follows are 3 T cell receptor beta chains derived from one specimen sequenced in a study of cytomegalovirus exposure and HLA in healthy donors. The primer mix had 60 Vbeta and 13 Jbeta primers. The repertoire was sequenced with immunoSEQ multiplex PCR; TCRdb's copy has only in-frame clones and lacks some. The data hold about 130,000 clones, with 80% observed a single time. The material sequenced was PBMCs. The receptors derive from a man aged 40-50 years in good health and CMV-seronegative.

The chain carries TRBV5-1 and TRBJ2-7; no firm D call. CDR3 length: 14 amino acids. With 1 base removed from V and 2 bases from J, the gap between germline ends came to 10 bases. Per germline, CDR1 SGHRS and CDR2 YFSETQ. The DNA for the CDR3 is TGCGCCAGCAGCTTGATGCAAGCTACCTACGAGCAGTACTTC. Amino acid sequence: CASSLMQATYEQYF.

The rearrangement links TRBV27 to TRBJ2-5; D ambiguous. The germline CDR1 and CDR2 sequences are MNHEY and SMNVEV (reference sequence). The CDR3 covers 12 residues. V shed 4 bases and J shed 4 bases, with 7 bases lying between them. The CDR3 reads CASSSPIETQYF. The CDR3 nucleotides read TGTGCCAGCAGTTCCCCCATAGAGACCCAGTACTTC.

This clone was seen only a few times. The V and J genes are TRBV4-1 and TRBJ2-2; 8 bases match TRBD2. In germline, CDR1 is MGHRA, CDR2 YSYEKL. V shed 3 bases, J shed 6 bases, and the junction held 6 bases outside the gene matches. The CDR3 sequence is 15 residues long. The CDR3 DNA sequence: TGCGCCAGCAGCCACCCCCGGGGGGGTCCCGGGGAGCTGTTTTTT. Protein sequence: CASSHPRGGPGELFF.